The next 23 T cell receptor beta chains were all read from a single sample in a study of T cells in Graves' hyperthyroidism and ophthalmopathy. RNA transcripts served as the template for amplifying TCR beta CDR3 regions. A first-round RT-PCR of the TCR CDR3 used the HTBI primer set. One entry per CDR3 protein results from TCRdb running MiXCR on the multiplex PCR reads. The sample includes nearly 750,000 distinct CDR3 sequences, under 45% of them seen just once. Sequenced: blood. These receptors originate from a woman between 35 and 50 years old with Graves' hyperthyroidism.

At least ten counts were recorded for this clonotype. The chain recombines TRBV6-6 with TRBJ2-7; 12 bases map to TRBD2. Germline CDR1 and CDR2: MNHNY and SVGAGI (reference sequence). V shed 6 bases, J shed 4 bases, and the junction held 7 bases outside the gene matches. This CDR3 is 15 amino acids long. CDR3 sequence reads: CASSDQTSGSYEQYF. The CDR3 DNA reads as TGTGCCAGCAGCGACCAGACTAGCGGGAGTTACGAGCAGTACTTC.

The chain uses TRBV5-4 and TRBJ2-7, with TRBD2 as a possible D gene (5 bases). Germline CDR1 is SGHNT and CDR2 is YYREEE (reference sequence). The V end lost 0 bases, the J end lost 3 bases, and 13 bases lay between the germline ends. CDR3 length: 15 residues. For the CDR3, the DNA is TGTGCCAGCAGCTTGGGCGGGCCGAGAGACTACGAGCAGTACTTC. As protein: CASSLGGPRDYEQYF.

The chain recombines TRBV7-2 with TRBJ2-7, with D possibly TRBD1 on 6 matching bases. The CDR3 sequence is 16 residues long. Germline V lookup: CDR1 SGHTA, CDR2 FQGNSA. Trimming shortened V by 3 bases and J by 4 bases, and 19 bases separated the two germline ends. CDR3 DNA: TGTGCCAGCAGCTTGGAGACAGGTTTTCTGGGGTACGAGCAGTACTTC. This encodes CASSLETGFLGYEQYF.

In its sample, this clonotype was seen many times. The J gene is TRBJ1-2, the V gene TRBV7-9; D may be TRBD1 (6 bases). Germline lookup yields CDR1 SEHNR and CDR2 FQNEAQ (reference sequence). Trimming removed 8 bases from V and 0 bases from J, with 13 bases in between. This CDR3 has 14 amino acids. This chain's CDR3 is CASGGGTSNYGYTF. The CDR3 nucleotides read TGTGCCAGCGGGGGGGGCACCTCTAACTATGGCTACACCTTC.

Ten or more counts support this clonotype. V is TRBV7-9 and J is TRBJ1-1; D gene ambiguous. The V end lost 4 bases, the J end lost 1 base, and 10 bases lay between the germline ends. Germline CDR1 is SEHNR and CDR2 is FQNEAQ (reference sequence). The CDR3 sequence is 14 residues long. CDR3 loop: CASSSPTENTEAFF. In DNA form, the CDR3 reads TGTGCCAGCAGCTCCCCGACGGAGAACACTGAAGCTTTCTTT.

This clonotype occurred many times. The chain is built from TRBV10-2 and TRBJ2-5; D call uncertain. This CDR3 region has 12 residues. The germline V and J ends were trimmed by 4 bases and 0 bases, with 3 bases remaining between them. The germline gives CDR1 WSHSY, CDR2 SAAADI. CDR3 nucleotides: TGCGCCAGCAGTGCATACCAAGAGACCCAGTACTTC. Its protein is CASSAYQETQYF.

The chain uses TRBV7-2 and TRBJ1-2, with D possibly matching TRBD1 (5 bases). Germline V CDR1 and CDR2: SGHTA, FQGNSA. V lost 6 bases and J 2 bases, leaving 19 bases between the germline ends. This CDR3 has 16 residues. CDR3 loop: CASSYGRGGANYGYTF. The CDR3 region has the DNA TGTGCCAGCAGTTACGGACGGGGAGGGGCCAACTATGGCTACACCTTC.

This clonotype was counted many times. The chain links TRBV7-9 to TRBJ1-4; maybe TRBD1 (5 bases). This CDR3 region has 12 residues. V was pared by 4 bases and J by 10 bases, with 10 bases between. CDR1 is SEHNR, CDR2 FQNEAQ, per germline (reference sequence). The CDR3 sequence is CASSWGGGKLFF. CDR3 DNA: TGTGCCAGCAGCTGGGGGGGTGGAAAACTGTTTTTT.

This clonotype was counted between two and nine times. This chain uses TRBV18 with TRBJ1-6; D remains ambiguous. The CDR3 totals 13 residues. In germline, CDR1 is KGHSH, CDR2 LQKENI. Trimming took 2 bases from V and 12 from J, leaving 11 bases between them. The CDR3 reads CASSPGDSRPLHF. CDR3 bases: TGTGCCAGCTCACCAGGGGATAGTCGACCCCTCCACTTT. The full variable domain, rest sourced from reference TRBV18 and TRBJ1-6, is NAGVMQNPRHLVRRRGQEARLRCSPMKGHSHVYWYRQLPEEGLKFMVYLQKENIIDESGMPKERFSAEFPKEGPSILRIQQVVRGDSAAYFCASSPGDSRPLHFGNGTRLTVT.

The CDR3 sequence: CASSHPTDLSSYNEQFF. The CDR3 region has the DNA TGTGCCAGCAGCCATCCGACAGACCTTAGCTCCTACAATGAGCAGTTCTTC. The rearrangement uses TRBV7-9 and TRBJ2-1; a possible D gene is TRBD1 (5 bases). This CDR3 has 17 residues. Germline V gives CDR1 SEHNR, CDR2 FQNEAQ (reference sequence). V was cut by 5 bases and J by 0 bases, with 17 bases left in between.

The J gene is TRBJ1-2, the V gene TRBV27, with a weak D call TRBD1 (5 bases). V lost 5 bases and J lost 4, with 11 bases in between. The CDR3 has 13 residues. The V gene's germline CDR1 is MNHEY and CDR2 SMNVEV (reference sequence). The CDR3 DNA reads TGTGCCAGCAGTGCCCAGGGTCCCTATGGCTACACCTTC. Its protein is CASSAQGPYGYTF.

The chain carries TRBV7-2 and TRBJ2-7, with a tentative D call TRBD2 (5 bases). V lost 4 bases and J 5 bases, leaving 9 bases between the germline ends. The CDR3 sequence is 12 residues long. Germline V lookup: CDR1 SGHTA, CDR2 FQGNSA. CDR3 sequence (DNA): TGTGCCAGCAGCTGGTACGGGGACGAGCAGTACTTC. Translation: CASSWYGDEQYF.

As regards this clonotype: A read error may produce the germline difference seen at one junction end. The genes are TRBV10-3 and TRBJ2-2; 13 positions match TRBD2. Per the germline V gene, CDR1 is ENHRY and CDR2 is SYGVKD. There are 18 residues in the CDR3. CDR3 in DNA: TGTGCCAGCAGTTACTCGAGGGGACTAGCGGGAAGGACCGGGGAGCTGTTTTTT. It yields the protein CASSYSRGLAGRTGELFF.

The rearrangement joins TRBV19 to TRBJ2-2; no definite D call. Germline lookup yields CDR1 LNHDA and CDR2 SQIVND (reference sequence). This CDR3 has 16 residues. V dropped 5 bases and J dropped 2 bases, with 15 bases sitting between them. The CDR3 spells CASSSQPYANTGELFF. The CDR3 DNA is TGTGCCAGTAGTTCCCAACCTTACGCAAACACCGGGGAGCTGTTTTTT. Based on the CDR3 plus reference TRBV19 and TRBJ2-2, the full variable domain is DGGITQSPKYLFRKEGQNVTLSCEQNLNHDAMYWYRQDPGQGLRLIYYSQIVNDFQKGDIAEGYSVSREKKESFPLTVTSAQKNPTAFYLCASSSQPYANTGELFFGEGSRLTVL.

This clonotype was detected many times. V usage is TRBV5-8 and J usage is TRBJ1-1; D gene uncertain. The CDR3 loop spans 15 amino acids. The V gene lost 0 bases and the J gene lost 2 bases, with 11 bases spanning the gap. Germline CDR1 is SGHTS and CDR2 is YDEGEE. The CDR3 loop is CASSLGRETNTEAFF. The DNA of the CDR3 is TGTGCCAGCAGCTTGGGGAGGGAAACAAACACTGAAGCTTTCTTT. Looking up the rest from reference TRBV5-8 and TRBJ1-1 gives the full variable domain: EAGVTQSPTHLIKTRGQQATLRCSPISGHTSVYWYQQALGLGLQFLLWYDEGEERNRGNFPPRFSGRQFPNYSSELNVNALELEDSALYLCASSLGRETNTEAFFGQGTRLTVV.

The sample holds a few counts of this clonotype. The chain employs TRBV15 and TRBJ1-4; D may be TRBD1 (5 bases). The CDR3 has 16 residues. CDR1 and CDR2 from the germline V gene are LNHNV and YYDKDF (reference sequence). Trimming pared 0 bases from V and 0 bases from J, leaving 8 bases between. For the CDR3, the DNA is TGTGCCACCAGCAGAGATTGGGGGGCAACTAATGAAAAACTGTTTTTT. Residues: CATSRDWGATNEKLFF.

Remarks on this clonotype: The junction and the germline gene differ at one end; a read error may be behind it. CDR3 sequence reads: CASSLTRGGGWTGELFF. The CDR3 coding sequence is TGTGCCAGCAGTTTAACAAGAGGGGGCGGCTGGACCGGGGAACTGTTTTTT. The rearrangement uses TRBV12-3 or TRBV12-4 and TRBJ2-2; 7 bases are a match to TRBD1. The CDR3 is made up of 17 amino acids.

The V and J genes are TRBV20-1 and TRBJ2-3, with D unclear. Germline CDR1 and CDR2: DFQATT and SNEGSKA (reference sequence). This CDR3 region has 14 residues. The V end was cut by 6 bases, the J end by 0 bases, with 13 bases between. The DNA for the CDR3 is TGCAGTGCAACCGTGGGCGGAAGCACAGATACGCAGTATTTT. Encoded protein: CSATVGGSTDTQYF.

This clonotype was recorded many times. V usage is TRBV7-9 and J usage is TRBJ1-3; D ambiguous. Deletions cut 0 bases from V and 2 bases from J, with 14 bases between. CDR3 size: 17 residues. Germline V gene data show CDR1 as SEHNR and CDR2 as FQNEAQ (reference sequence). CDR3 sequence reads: CASSLATGFWAGNTIYF. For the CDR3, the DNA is TGTGCCAGCAGCTTAGCAACGGGATTCTGGGCTGGAAACACCATATATTTT.

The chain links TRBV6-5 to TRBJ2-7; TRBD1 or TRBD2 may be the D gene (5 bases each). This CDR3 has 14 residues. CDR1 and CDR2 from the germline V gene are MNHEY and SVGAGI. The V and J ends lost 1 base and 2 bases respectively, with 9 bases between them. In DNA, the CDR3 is TGTGCCAGCAGTTACTTGGGGGTCGCCTACGAGCAGTACTTC. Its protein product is CASSYLGVAYEQYF.

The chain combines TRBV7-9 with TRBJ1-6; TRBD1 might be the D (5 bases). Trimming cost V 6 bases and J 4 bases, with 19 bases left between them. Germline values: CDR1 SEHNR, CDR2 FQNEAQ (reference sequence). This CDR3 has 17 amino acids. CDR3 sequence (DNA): TGTGCCAGCAGTGAAGGACATAGGGGAGATTATAATTCACCCCTCCACTTT. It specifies CASSEGHRGDYNSPLHF.

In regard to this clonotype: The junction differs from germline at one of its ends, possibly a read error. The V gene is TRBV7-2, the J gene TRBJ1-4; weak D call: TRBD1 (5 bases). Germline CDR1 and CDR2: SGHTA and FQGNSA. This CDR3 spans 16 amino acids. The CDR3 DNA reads TGTGCCAGCAGCTTTCAATCTGGGGCGTATGGTGAAGAACTGTTTTTT. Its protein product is CASSFQSGAYGEELFF. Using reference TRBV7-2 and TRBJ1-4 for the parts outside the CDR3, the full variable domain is GAGVSQSPSNKVTEKGKDVELRCDPISGHTALYWYRQSLGQGLEFLIYFQGNSAPDKSGLPSDRFSAERTGGSVSTLTIQRTQQEDSAVYLCASSFQSGAYGEELFFGSGTQLSVL.

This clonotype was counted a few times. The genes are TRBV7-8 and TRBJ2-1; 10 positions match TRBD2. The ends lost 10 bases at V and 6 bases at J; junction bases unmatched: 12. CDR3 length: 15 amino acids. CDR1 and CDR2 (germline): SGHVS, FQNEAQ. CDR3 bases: TGTGCCACCGCGAGAAAAGCGGGGGGGAGCAATGAGCAGTTCTTC. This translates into CATARKAGGSNEQFF.